The clone carrying this TCR beta chain was observed a few times. The antigen is undetermined. These data come from a study of type 1 and type 2 diabetes patients. Study-wide results and caveats: Both CD4+ and CD8+ type 2 diabetes repertoires showed significantly higher diversity than type 1. In type 2 diabetes, highly-expanded CD4+ clones took a median roughly 4% of reads.

Trimming cost V 1 base and J 4 bases; bases outside gene matches: 6. From germline, CDR1 is SGHTA and CDR2 FQGTGA. The CDR3 totals 17 residues. The PCR template was genomic DNA. A primer set of 30 forward and 13 reverse primers amplified the CDR3. Using its own MiXCR run on the multiplex PCR reads, TCRdb lists one record per CDR3 protein. The sample contains approximately 260,000 distinct CDR3 sequences, around 47% of which appear only once. Sequencing was done on a sample of peripheral blood mononuclear cells (PBMCs). The receptor was derived from a man aged 18-30 years with type 2 diabetes. This chain joins TRBV7-3 and TRBJ2-1; 11 positions agree with TRBD1. The chain's CDR3 is CASSLRGRDRGYNEQFF. In DNA form, the CDR3 reads TGTGCCAGCAGCTTAAGGGGGAGGGACAGGGGGTACAATGAGCAGTTCTTC.